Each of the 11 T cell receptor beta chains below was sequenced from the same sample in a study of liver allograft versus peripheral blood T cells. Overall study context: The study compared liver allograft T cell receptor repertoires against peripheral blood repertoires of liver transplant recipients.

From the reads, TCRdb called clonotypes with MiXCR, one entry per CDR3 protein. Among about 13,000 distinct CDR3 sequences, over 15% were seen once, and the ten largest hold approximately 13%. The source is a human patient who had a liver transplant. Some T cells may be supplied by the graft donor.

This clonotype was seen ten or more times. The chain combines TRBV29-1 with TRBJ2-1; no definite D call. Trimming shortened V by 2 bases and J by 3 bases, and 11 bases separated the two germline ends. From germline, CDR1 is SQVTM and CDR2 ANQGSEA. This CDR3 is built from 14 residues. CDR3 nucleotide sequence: TGCAGCGTTGAATTGCAGGCAGTCTACAATGAGCAGTTCTTC. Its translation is CSVELQAVYNEQFF.

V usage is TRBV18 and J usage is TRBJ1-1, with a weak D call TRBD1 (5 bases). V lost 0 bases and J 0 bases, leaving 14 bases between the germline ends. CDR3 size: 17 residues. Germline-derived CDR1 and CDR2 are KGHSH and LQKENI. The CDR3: CASSPPMGGNMNTEAFF. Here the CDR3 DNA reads TGTGCCAGCTCACCACCGATGGGGGGAAATATGAACACTGAAGCTTTCTTT.

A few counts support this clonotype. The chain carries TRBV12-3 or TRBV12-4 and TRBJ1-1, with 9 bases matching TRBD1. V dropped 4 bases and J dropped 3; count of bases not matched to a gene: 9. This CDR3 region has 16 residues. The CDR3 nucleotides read TGTGCCAGCAGTTCTATTTACAGGGGGCAAGACACTGAAGCTTTCTTT. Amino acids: CASSSIYRGQDTEAFF.

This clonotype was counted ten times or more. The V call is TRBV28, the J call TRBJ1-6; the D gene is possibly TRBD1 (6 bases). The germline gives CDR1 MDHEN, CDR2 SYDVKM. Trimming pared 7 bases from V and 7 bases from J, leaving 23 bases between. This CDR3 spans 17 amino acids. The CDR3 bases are TGTGCCAGCACTCTGGGGGGGGGCGAGGGGGTGAATTCACCCCTCCACTTT. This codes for CASTLGGGEGVNSPLHF. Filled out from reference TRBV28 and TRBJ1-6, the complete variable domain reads DVKVTQSSRYLVKRTGEKVFLECVQDMDHENMFWYRQDPGLGLRLIYFSYDVKMKEKGDIPEGYSVSREKKERFSLILESASTNQTSMYLCASTLGGGEGVNSPLHFGNGTRLTVT.

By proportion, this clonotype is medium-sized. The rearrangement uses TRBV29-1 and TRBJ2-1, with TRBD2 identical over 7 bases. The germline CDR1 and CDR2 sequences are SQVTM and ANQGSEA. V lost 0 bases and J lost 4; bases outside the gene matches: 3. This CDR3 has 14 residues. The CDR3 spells CSVEEEAGYNEQFF. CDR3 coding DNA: TGCAGCGTTGAAGAAGAAGCGGGATACAATGAGCAGTTCTTC.

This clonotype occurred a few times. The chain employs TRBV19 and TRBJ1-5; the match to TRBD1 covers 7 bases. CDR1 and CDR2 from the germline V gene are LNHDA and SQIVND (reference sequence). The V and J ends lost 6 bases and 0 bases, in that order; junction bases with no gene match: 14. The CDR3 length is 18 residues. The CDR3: CASSMRDSGGYSNQPQHF. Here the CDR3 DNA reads TGTGCCAGTAGCATGAGAGACTCAGGGGGTTATAGCAATCAGCCCCAGCATTTT. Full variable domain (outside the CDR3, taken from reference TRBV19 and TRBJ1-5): DGGITQSPKYLFRKEGQNVTLSCEQNLNHDAMYWYRQDPGQGLRLIYYSQIVNDFQKGDIAEGYSVSREKKESFPLTVTSAQKNPTAFYLCASSMRDSGGYSNQPQHFGDGTRLSIL.

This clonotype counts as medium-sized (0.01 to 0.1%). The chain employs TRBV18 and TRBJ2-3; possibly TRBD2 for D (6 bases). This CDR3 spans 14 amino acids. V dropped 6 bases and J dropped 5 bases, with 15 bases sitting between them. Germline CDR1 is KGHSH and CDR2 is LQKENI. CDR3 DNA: TGTGCCAGCTCCCAGAGGAGGGGAGGAGATACGCAGTATTTT. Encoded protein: CASSQRRGGDTQYF.

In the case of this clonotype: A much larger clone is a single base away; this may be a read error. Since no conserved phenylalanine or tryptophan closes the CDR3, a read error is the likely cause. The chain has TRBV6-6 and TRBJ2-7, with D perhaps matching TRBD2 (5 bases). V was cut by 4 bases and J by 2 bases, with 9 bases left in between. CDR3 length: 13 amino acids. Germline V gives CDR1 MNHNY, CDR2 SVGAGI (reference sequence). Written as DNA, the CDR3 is TGTGCCAGCAGTTTCGACGGGACCTACGAGCAGTACCTC. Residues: CASSFDGTYEQYL.

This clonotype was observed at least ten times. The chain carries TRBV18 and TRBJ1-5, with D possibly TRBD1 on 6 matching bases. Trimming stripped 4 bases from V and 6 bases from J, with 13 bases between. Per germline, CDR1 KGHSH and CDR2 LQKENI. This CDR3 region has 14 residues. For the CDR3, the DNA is TGTGCCAGCTCACAAAGGGGGGCGGCTCAGCCCCAGCATTTT. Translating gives CASSQRGAAQPQHF.

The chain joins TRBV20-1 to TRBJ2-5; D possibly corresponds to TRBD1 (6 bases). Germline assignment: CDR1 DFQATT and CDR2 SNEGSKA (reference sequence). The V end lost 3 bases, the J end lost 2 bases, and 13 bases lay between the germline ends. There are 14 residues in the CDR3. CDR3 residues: CSARGPQGQETQYF. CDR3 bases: TGCAGTGCTAGGGGGCCACAGGGACAAGAGACCCAGTACTTC.

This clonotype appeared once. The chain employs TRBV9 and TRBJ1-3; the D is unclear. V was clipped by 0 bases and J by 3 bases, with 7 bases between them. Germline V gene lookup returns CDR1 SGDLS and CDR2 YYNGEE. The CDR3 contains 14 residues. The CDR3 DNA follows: TGTGCCAGCAGCGTAGCTACGAGTGGAAACACCATATATTTT. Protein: CASSVATSGNTIYF.